Listed here is a single T cell receptor beta chain. Its matching antigen is unknown. Only in-frame clones appear in the TCRdb table, and some are missing; sequencing was by immunoSEQ multiplex PCR. The repertoire holds a few hundred thousand clones, approximately 93% seen once, with less than 0.65% in the top ten. This sample was included in a study of T cell responses to AZD1222 COVID-19 vaccine. Study summary: Both about-4-week and about-12-week second-dose recipients were combined. Study conclusions and caveats: Clonal diversity was possibly underestimated; the donors were predominantly white British and more often female. It was only a handful of AZD1222 recipients who were seropositive at baseline. Nearly half of unique spike-specific TCRs reportedly avoided B.1.351 and B.1.1.7 mutated regions.

Unmatched junction bases numbered 8, after V lost 6 bases and J lost 0 bases. CDR1 is MNHEY, CDR2 SVGEGT, per germline. This CDR3 spans 15 amino acids. The clonotype comes from an adult in good health. Here the sequenced sample was peripheral blood, taken on day 0 of AZD1222 vaccination. V is TRBV6-2 or TRBV6-3 and J is TRBJ2-7; 7 bases are a match to TRBD1. This CDR3 reads CASSWGQPSSYEQYF. CDR3 sequence (DNA): TGTGCCAGCAGCTGGGGACAGCCGAGCTCCTACGAGCAGTACTTC.